This T cell receptor beta chain appears in the sequencing data of a study of blood T cell repertoires in COVID-19. Study context: Specimens from acute and convalescent COVID-19 originated in the United States, Italy and Spain. Sample material is recorded as cDNA or gDNA derived from T cells, B-cell-depleted T cells, or PBMCs.

As handled by the study authors: Counts of nucleated cells, estimated from reference gene primer amplification, were obtained. TCRdb's table, derived via immunoSEQ multiplex PCR, lists solely in-frame clones and lacks some. That table supplies the V and J calls and clone size; D and trimming were determined from the DNA. The sample shows a few hundred thousand clones, 70% to 85% of them seen only once. V was clipped by 6 bases and J by 2 bases, with 16 bases between them. The germline gives CDR1 MNHEY, CDR2 SMNVEV (reference sequence). There are 15 residues in the CDR3. This receptor was identified in a woman at least 80 years old with acute or convalescent COVID-19. The chain has TRBV27 and TRBJ1-1, with a possible D match to TRBD1 (6 bases). The specimen was peripheral blood. CDR3 protein: CASSILGQPNTEAFF. The CDR3 region has the DNA TGTGCCAGCAGCATTCTCGGACAGCCAAACACTGAAGCTTTCTTT.